The 6 T cell receptor beta chains below all came from one sample that was sequenced in a study of T cell responses to AZD1222 COVID-19 vaccine. This table comes from immunoSEQ multiplex PCR, and its TCRdb copy is limited to in-frame clones, with some not included. Of 200,000 or so clones in the sample, around 87% were seen once. The specimen was peripheral blood, collected on day 0 of MenACWY control vaccination. The receptors were sampled from an adult in good health.

The chain links TRBV2 to TRBJ1-5; D is ambiguous. Germline loops: CDR1 SNHLY, CDR2 FYNNEI. This CDR3 has 12 residues. Trimming shortened V by 6 bases and J by 6 bases, and 9 bases separated the two germline ends. DNA for the CDR3: TGTGCCAGCAGCGACTGGGGTCAGCCCCAGCATTTT. It yields the protein CASSDWGQPQHF.

The rearrangement uses TRBV6-6 and TRBJ2-2; 7 bases fit TRBD1. The germline gives CDR1 MNHNY, CDR2 SVGAGI (reference sequence). The V and J ends lost 6 bases and 1 base, in that order; junction bases with no gene match: 5. This CDR3 comprises 15 residues. The CDR3 here is CASSARTGNTGELFF. The DNA of the CDR3 is TGTGCCAGCAGCGCTAGGACAGGGAACACCGGGGAGCTGTTTTTT.

The chain employs TRBV2 and TRBJ1-5; maybe TRBD1 (6 bases). CDR1 and CDR2 from the germline V gene are SNHLY and FYNNEI. This CDR3 region has 13 residues. The V end lost 5 bases, the J end lost 2 bases, and 7 bases lay between the germline ends. CDR3 coding DNA: TGTGCCAGCAGTTGGACAGGCAATCAGCCCCAGCATTTT. It encodes CASSWTGNQPQHF.

The chain links TRBV30 to TRBJ2-3; 7 nucleotides agree with TRBD2. The CDR3 length is 16 residues. CDR1 and CDR2 from the germline V gene are GTSNPN and SVGIG (reference sequence). V was pared by 2 bases and J by 4 bases, with 12 bases of the junction left unmatched. In DNA form, the CDR3 reads TGTGCCTGGAGTCCCTCCGGGACTATGGGGGCAGATACGCAGTATTTT. It encodes CAWSPSGTMGADTQYF.

Only one count was recorded for this clone. The chain combines TRBV7-8 with TRBJ1-2, with 11 bases identical to TRBD1. The trim removed 5 bases at V and 5 bases at J, leaving 4 bases unmatched. The CDR3 has 14 amino acids. The germline V gene has CDR1 SGHVS and CDR2 FQNEAQ. The CDR3, as DNA: TGTGCCAGCAGCCGAGGACAGGGGGCATATGGCTACACCTTC. Its translation: CASSRGQGAYGYTF.

The rearrangement uses TRBV5-5 and TRBJ1-5; the D is unclear. The V end lost 0 bases, the J end lost 3 bases, and 10 bases lay between the germline ends. CDR1 is SGHKS, CDR2 YYEKEE, per germline (reference sequence). This CDR3 contains 15 residues. The CDR3 DNA follows: TGTGCCAGCAGCTTGGGAGGGATCCCCAATCAGCCCCAGCATTTT. Its translation is CASSLGGIPNQPQHF.